Detailed here is one T cell receptor beta chain. This clonotype appeared a single time. No cognate antigen has been identified for it. Base-call qualities are not available, and no considerably larger clone is one nucleotide away. Single-read evidence is weak. For CDR1 and CDR2, the germline V gene lists MGHDK and SYGVNS. The CDR3 runs 12 amino acids, cysteine and phenylalanine included. CDR3 DNA only is kept here, 36 bases in frame from base 1. V is reduced by 11 bases and J by 0 bases, leaving a spacing of 11 bases between them. This sample was taken from a study of blood T cells in healthy people across ages (dated by TCRdb to between 2015 and 2016). Context from the whole study: In model experiments, template switching captured roughly one uniquely barcoded TCR beta cDNA molecule for every two T cells. To track age-related changes in TCR beta repertoire diversity, the study relied on deep sequencing normalized with unique cDNA molecular identifiers. Donors were grouped into four age groups: young (average 16 years), middle-aged (around 39), aged (roughly 67) and long-lived (around 80). To avoid experimental bias, donors of different ages were distributed randomly across sequencing lanes. Using the same blood draw, the study looked at two additional independent replicas of 1 million unique cDNA reads for two donors, one aged 18 to 29 and the other aged 80 or older. Broad study findings and their caveats: The percentage of naive T cells measured by flow cytometry correlated strongly with observed TCR beta diversity. Observed TCR beta diversity per million T cells fell roughly linearly with age, and a significant reduction was already apparent by age around 40. Compared with the aged group, more naive CD4+ T cells, fewer expanded clones and increased TCR diversity were shown by the long-lived group, suggesting age selection. Because the CMV infection status of the donors was unknown, age-related changes in expanded clonotypes may potentially have been confounded. Because profiling used bulk unsorted PBMCs, naive and antigen-experienced compartments could not be compared conclusively. Estimates of total diversity from one million sequenced T cells were regarded as lower bounds and underestimates.

Systemically healthy Caucasian individuals from Russia, roughly 40 in total and aged 6 to 90 years, were included as donors. Each donor gave around 9.9 milliliters of peripheral blood, collected into EDTA-treated Vacutainer tubes. Ficoll-Paque density-gradient centrifugation was used to isolate PBMCs, with at least 7 million per sample. Total RNA, at least 6 micrograms per sample, was extracted from PBMCs with Trizol reagent. For every donor, an aliquot of PBMCs went through flow cytometry to measure the percentages of naive CD45RAhigh/CD27high T cells. The protocol used for the library was 5' RACE. This sample was sequenced with an Illumina HiSeq 2500. The second PCR ran for roughly 6 to 11 cycles and used a J-beta primer mix along with a sample-barcoded 5' primer. A template-switch 5' adaptor carrying 12 random nucleotides introduced a unique molecular identifier onto each TCR beta cDNA molecule. Each sample yielded at least 3 million CDR3-containing paired-end reads. First-strand cDNA was synthesized from all RNA with the Mint cDNA synthesis kit, primed by a TRBC-specific oligonucleotide. Following uracil-DNA glycosylase treatment, a first 18-cycle PCR with universal primers M1SS and BC2_uni_R was performed on all cDNA. In the original analysis: For normalization, 1 million high-quality reads were randomly selected from each sample, with every read carrying a distinct molecular identifier. Instead of being binned into consensus sequences, reads that shared molecular identifiers were thrown out. MiTCR, set to a Q25 quality threshold and the strictest error-elimination algorithm, was used for CDR3 identification, clonotype clustering and error correction. A nonparametric unseen species model using Euler transformation provided a lower-bound estimate of total TCR beta diversity. In TCRdb, the public reads were trimmed at Q25 with fastp and aligned with MiXCR, with productive beta chains retained. Rows with a matching CDR3 protein are joined into one entry that keeps the most common DNA and genes. The V and J calls come from TCRdb's annotation, not from the publication. The sample table contains about 800,000 distinct CDR3 sequences; only one count was recorded for roughly 46% of them. The top ten hold 18% of the sample.

Recombination joined TRBV25-1 with TRBJ2-7; the D region is possibly TRBD1 or TRBD2, each matching across 5 bases. This receptor was identified in an older man in good health. The specimen sequenced was blood. The CDR3 reads CACRGASYEQYF. In nucleotides, the sequence is TGTGCCTGCCGAGGGGCCTCCTACGAGCAGTACTTC.